Each of the 10 T cell receptor beta chains below was sequenced from the same sample in a study of T-cell memory formation after mild COVID-19. TCRdb processed the 5' RACE reads anew with MiXCR; each CDR3 protein has one entry. The sample holds over 450,000 distinct CDR3 sequences, around 20% seen once. Input material: PBMCs or a T cell subset sorted from them (not recorded which). Every receptor here comes from an adult woman who had mild COVID-19 (a few samples of this study predate the infection). Cell type and time point are not known.

The sample holds a few counts of this clonotype. The genes are TRBV5-1 and TRBJ2-7; D remains ambiguous. V lost 4 bases, J lost 5 bases, and 16 bases lay in between. Germline CDR1 SGHRS, CDR2 YFSETQ. This CDR3 contains 14 residues. CDR3 sequence reads: CASSPYSRLDEQYF. DNA for the CDR3: TGCGCCAGCAGCCCCTACTCGAGACTCGACGAGCAGTACTTC.

The chain carries TRBV20-1 and TRBJ2-1, with TRBD2 identical over 9 bases. Germline CDR1 reads DFQATT; CDR2 reads SNEGSKA (reference sequence). This CDR3 is built from 17 residues. The junction had 12 bases not matched to a gene; V was cut back by 3 bases and J by 3 bases. The CDR3: CSASFLTSGRHYNEQFF. CDR3 DNA: TGCAGTGCTAGTTTTCTGACTAGCGGCAGACACTACAATGAGCAGTTCTTC.

The sample holds a few counts of this clonotype. This sequence joins TRBV6-2 or TRBV6-3 and TRBJ2-2, with TRBD2 matching over 9 bases. The CDR3 totals 15 residues. Germline V lookup: CDR1 MNHEY, CDR2 SVGEGT. J gave up 6 bases and V 7 bases, and 9 bases lay outside the gene matches. The CDR3 DNA follows: TGTGCCAGCACCCTGGCGGGGGGGCCCGCCGGGGAGCTGTTTTTT. Protein: CASTLAGGPAGELFF.

This clonotype has only one observation. This chain joins TRBV7-9 and TRBJ2-1; unclear D gene. The CDR3 totals 16 residues. Deletions cut 5 bases from V and 0 bases from J, with 14 bases between. Germline loops: CDR1 SEHNR, CDR2 FQNEAQ (reference sequence). CDR3 loop: CASSPTISSSYNEQFF. The CDR3 DNA reads TGTGCCAGCAGCCCGACCATATCTAGCTCCTACAATGAGCAGTTCTTC.

Many counts were recorded for this clonotype. In DNA, the CDR3 is TGCGCCAGCAGCCAAAAGGGACAGGAGGCCGCCGGGGAGCTGTTTTTT. Translation: CASSQKGQEAAGELFF. This rearrangement joins TRBV5-1 to TRBJ2-2; 8 bases match TRBD1. The germline V gene encodes CDR1 SGHRS and CDR2 YFSETQ. The CDR3 totals 16 residues. V was pared by 4 bases and J by 6 bases, with 11 bases of the junction left unmatched.

This clonotype was counted a few times. The CDR3 coding sequence is TGTGCCAGCAGCGCGTCCTACAGCTCCTCGAATTCACCCCTCCACTTT. Its translation: CASSASYSSSNSPLHF. The chain combines TRBV3-1 with TRBJ1-6, with D uncertain. CDR1 and CDR2 (germline): LGHDT, YNNKEL (reference sequence). The V end was cut by 5 bases, the J end by 7 bases, with 18 bases between. The CDR3 totals 16 residues. The full variable domain, in which reference TRBV3-1 and TRBJ1-6 provide the parts outside the CDR3, is DTAVSQTPKYLVTQMGNDKSIKCEQNLGHDTMYWYKQDSKKFLKIMFSYNNKELIINETVPNRFSPKSPDKAHLNLHINSLELGDSAVYFCASSASYSSSNSPLHFGNGTRLTVT.

The V call is TRBV3-1, the J call TRBJ1-2, with a possible D match to TRBD1 (6 bases). The CDR3 is 15 amino acids. V gave up 4 bases and J gave up 3 bases, with 15 bases separating them. Per the germline V gene, CDR1 is LGHDT and CDR2 is YNNKEL (reference sequence). The CDR3 sequence is CASSRDDRYHYGYTF. The CDR3 DNA sequence: TGTGCCAGCAGCCGAGACGACAGGTATCACTATGGCTACACCTTC.

This clonotype was counted between two and nine times. The V call is TRBV12-3 or TRBV12-4, the J call TRBJ2-2; D unclear. V was shortened by 3 bases and J by 3 bases, with 11 bases between the two germline ends. There are 15 residues in the CDR3. CDR3 nucleotide sequence: TGTGCCAGCAGTTTTTCCAGCGCCCACACCGGGGAGCTGTTTTTT. It translates to CASSFSSAHTGELFF.

There are a few counts of this clonotype. This chain connects TRBV18 to TRBJ1-2; no clear D. CDR1 KGHSH and CDR2 LQKENI come from the germline V gene. Trimming cost V 1 base and J 4 bases, with 13 bases left between them. This CDR3 spans 15 amino acids. As DNA, the CDR3 is TGTGCCAGCTCACCACGACAAGACTTAAGCTATGGCTACACCTTC. Residues: CASSPRQDLSYGYTF.

The CDR3 DNA follows: TGTGCCAGCAGCCAAGGGACAGAGATTATCTATGGCTACACCTTC. Translated, it gives CASSQGTEIIYGYTF. This chain links TRBV5-5 with TRBJ1-2; 7 nucleotides align to TRBD1. V gave up 4 bases and J gave up 4 bases; unmatched junction bases: 10. In germline, CDR1 is SGHKS, CDR2 YYEKEE (reference sequence). The CDR3 is made up of 15 amino acids.